Detailed here is one T cell receptor beta chain. There are many counts of this clonotype. What this receptor recognizes is not known. There are no base qualities to consult, and no much larger clone falls within one base. TCRdb lists the instrument as Illumina NovaSeq 6000. cDNA libraries for TCRalpha and TCRbeta were prepared by 5'RACE using constant-segment primers, with sample barcodes and unique molecular identifiers added. Trizol reagent was used to extract RNA from every sample. Libraries were amplified in two PCR steps, with a second sample barcode and Illumina TruSeq adapters added in the second step. The libraries were sequenced on an Illumina NovaSeq using 2 x 150 bp paired-end reads. The source study handled its data this way. The reads were demultiplexed and collapsed into UMI-guided consensus sequences using migec v1.2.7. Using mixcr v2.1.11, UMI consensuses were aligned to TRA and TRB V and J templates and then assembled into clonotypes. Clonotypes were classified as expanded or contracted when called significant by both edgeR and NoisET, with noise models trained on biological replicates. For edgeR calls, the cutoffs were a false discovery rate-adjusted p below 0.01 and a log2 fold-change threshold of 1. PCA with hierarchical clustering of max-normalized trajectories of the 1000 most abundant clonotypes was used as exploratory dynamics analysis. Separately sequenced CD4+ and CD8+ repertoires were used to assign a CD4 or CD8 phenotype to each responding clone. TCRdb reworked the public reads: Q25 trimming with fastp, MiXCR clone assembly, productive beta chains retained. Every entry covers one CDR3 protein and lists the most common genes and DNA from its rows. In this record, the V and J calls reflect TCRdb's handling and not the investigators' own analysis. Counted in this sample were 30,000 to 45,000 distinct CDR3 sequences; 9.5% to 12% of them appeared once. The ten most abundant clones make up about 32% of the sample.

V is trimmed back by 6 bases and J by 0 bases, and the junction contains 6 bases that no gene match accounts for. As encoded in the germline V gene, CDR1 is MNHEY while CDR2 is SVGAGI. The CDR3 sequence holds 16 residues, the cysteine and phenylalanine included. The DNA shown is the 48-base CDR3, in frame from base 1. This entry belongs to a study of T-cell memory formation after mild COVID-19 (dated by TCRdb to about 2021). With respect to the entire study: TCR sequence clusters from the two donors were largely donor specific. In a couple of donors, T-cell clones that expanded and contracted after mild COVID-19 were tracked by sequencing TCRalpha and TCRbeta repertoires over time. Two young, previously healthy adult volunteers, one female and one male, were included in the cohort. Study-wide findings and limitations: Some responding clones were detected in pre-infection memory, suggesting pre-existing cross-reactive memory T cells joined the SARS-CoV-2 response. Contracting CD4+ clones appeared mostly in the CM and EM memory subsets, whereas CD8+ clones were enriched in EMRA. Balanced CD4/CD8 phenotypes were observed for clones contracting from day 15 to 85, whereas a bias towards CD4+ was observed for a second wave of clones expanding from day 15 to 37. SARS-CoV-2 specificity of the second-wave clones peaking on day 37 was not confirmed. The study covered only a couple of mild cases, and larger cohorts including severe cases with pre-infection samples were considered necessary.

Ficoll-Paque density gradient centrifugation was used to isolate PBMCs. The receptor comes from a man aged 18 to 29 who had mild COVID-19 (a few samples of this study predate the infection). The sample titles of this study are shuffled in the database, so cell type and time point are left out; the donor was told from shared clones. The specimen sequenced was PBMCs or a T cell subset sorted from them (not recorded which). The rearrangement joined TRBV6-5 to TRBJ1-2, and TRBD1 aligns with 11 junction nucleotides. The CDR3 region has the sequence CASSWGQGVANYGYTF. At the DNA level, the sequence is TGTGCCAGCAGCTGGGGACAGGGGGTAGCTAACTATGGCTACACCTTC.